The 2 T cell receptor beta chains below all came from one sample that was sequenced in a study of PD-1 blockade in classical Hodgkin lymphoma. Every patient experienced relapse after autologous stem cell transplantation, and brentuximab vedotin exposure varied. Only in-frame clones appear in the TCRdb table, and some are missing; sequencing was by immunoSEQ multiplex PCR. The sample lists under 100,000 clones; 65% to 85% were seen once. This material consisted of peripheral blood mononuclear cells (PBMCs), taken at baseline. The origin of the receptors is a human donor with classical Hodgkin lymphoma.

J is TRBJ2-1 and V is TRBV6-5; 8 bases map to TRBD2. V was pared by 4 bases and J by 4 bases, with 3 bases of the junction left unmatched. CDR3 length: 14 residues. Germline lookup yields CDR1 MNHEY and CDR2 SVGAGI. The CDR3 DNA follows: TGTGCCAGCAGTTTTCAGCGGGAGTACAATGAGCAGTTCTTC. Protein sequence: CASSFQREYNEQFF.

This chain uses TRBV2 with TRBJ2-1, with D unresolved. This CDR3 is built from 13 residues. From germline, CDR1 is SNHLY and CDR2 FYNNEI. V lost 1 base and J 7 bases, leaving 8 bases between the germline ends. CDR3 DNA: TGTGCCAGCAGTGAAGGGGTCGGGAATGAGCAGTTCTTC. Translated, it gives CASSEGVGNEQFF.